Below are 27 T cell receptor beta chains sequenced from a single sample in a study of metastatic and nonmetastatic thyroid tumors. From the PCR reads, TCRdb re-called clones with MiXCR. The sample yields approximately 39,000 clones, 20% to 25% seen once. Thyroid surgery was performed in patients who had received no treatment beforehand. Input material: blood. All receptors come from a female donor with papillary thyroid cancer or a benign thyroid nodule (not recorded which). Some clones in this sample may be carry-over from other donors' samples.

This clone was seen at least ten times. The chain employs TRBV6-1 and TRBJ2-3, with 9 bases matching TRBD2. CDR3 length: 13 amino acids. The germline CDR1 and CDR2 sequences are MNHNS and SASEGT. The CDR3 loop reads CVSVAGVSDTQYF. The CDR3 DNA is TGTGTTTCCGTAGCGGGAGTGTCAGATACGCAGTATTTT.

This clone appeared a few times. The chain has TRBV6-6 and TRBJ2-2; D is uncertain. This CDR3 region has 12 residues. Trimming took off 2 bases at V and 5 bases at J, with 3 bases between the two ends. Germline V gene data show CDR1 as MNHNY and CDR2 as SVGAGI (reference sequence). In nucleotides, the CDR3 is TGTGCCAGCAGTTACGAAACCGGGGAGCTGTTTTTT. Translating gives CASSYETGELFF.

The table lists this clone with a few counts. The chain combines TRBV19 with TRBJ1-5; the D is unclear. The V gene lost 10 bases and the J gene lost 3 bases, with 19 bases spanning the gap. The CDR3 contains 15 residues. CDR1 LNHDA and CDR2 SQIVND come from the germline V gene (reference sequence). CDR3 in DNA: TGTGCCACCAGTGAAGGGTTAGTAATCAATCAGCCCCAGCATTTT. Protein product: CATSEGLVINQPQHF.

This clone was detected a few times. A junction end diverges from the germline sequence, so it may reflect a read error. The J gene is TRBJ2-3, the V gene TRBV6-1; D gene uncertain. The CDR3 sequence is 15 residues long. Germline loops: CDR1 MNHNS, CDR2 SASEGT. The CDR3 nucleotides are TGTGCCAGCACGCCTATATGGCCGAGCAAAGATACGCAGTATTTT. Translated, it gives CASTPIWPSKDTQYF.

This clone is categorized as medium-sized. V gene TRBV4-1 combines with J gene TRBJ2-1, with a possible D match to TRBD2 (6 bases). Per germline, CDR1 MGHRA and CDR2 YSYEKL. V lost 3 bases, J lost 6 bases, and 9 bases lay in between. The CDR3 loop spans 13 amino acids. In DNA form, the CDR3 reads TGCGCCAGCAGCCATCTAGCGTTCAATGAGCAGTTCTTC. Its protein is CASSHLAFNEQFF.

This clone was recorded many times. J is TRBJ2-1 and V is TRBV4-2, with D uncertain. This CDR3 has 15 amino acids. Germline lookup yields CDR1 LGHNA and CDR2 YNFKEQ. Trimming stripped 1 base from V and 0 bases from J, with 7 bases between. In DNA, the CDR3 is TGTGCCAGCAGCCAAGGCTTAGACTCCTACAATGAGCAGTTCTTC. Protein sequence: CASSQGLDSYNEQFF.

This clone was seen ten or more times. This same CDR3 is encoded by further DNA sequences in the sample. Here the CDR3 reads CASSLFVGSGHNEKLFF. The CDR3 DNA is TGTGCCAGCAGTTTATTTGTGGGGTCGGGGCATAATGAAAAACTGTTTTTT. The chain is built from TRBV28 and TRBJ1-4, with D maybe TRBD1 (5 bases). The CDR3 has 17 amino acids. Germline-derived CDR1 and CDR2 are MDHEN and SYDVKM. Trimming took off 1 base at V and 4 bases at J, with 16 bases between the two ends. Looking up the rest from reference TRBV28 and TRBJ1-4 gives the full variable domain: DVKVTQSSRYLVKRTGEKVFLECVQDMDHENMFWYRQDPGLGLRLIYFSYDVKMKEKGDIPEGYSVSREKKERFSLILESASTNQTSMYLCASSLFVGSGHNEKLFFGSGTQLSVL.

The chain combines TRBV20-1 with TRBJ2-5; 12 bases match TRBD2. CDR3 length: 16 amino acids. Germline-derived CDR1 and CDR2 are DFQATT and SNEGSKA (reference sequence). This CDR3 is CISSDPSGRGGGTQYF. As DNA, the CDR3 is TGCATTTCTAGCGACCCTAGCGGGAGGGGAGGGGGGACCCAGTACTTC.

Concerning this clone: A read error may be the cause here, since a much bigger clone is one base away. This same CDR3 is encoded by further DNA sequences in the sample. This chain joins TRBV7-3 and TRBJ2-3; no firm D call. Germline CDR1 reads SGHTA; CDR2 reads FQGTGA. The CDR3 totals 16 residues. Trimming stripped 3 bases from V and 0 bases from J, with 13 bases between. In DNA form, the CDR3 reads TGTGCCAGCAGCTTCGGTCTAGTCCCTAGCACAGATACGCAGTATTTT. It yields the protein CASSFGLVPSTDTQYF.

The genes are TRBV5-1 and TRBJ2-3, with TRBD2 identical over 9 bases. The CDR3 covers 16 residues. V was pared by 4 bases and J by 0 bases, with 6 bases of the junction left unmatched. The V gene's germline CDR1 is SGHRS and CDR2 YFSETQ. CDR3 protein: CASSRERGASTDTQYF. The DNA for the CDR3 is TGCGCCAGCAGCAGAGAGCGGGGGGCAAGCACAGATACGCAGTATTTT.

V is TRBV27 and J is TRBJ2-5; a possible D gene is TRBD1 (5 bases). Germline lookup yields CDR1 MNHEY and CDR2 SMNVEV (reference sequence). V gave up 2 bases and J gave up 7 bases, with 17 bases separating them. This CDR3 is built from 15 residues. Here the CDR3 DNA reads TGTGCCAGCAGTTTACTGGGGCAGAGCAGGGTGACCCAGTACTTC. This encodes CASSLLGQSRVTQYF.

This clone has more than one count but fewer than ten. The CDR3 nucleotides read TGCAGTGCTACACTTTGGCCCGAGCAGTACTTC. Protein: CSATLWPEQYF. The V and J genes are TRBV20-1 and TRBJ2-7, with no clear D. The CDR3 sequence is 11 residues long. Per germline, CDR1 DFQATT and CDR2 SNEGSKA (reference sequence). Trimming took 4 bases from V and 6 from J, leaving 10 bases between them.

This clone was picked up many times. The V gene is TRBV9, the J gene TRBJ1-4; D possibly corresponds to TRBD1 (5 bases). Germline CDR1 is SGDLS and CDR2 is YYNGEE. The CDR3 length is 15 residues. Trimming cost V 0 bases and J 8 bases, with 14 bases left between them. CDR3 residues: CASSVEGSGREKLFF. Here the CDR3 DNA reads TGTGCCAGCAGCGTAGAAGGGTCGGGACGCGAAAAACTGTTTTTT. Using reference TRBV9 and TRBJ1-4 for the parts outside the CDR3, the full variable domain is DSGVTQTPKHLITATGQRVTLRCSPRSGDLSVYWYQQSLDQGLQFLIQYYNGEERAKGNILERFSAQQFPDLHSELNLSSLELGDSALYFCASSVEGSGREKLFFGSGTQLSVL.

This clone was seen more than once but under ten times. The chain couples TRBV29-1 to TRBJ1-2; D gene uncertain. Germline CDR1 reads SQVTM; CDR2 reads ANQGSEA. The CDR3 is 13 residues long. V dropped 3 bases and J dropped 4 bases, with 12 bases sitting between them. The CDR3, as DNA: TGCAGCGTTGAGAGGAGTTGGACCTATGGCTACACCTTC. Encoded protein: CSVERSWTYGYTF.

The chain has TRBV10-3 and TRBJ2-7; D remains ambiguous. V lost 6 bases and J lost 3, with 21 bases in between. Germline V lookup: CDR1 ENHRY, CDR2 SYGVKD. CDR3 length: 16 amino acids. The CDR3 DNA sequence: TGTGCCATCAGGGCCCATGAGGTGGGCCCTAACTACGAGCAGTACTTC. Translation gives CAIRAHEVGPNYEQYF.

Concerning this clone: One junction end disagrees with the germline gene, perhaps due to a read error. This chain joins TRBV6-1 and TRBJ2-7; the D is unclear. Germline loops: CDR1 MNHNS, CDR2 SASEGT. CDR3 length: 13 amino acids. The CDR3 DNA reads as TGTGCCAGCAGTACGGCGCCCTCCTACGAGCAGTGCTTC. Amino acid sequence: CASSTAPSYEQCF.

The CDR3 loop is CASSEGGLASYYEQYF. The CDR3 nucleotides are TGTGCCAGCAGTGAAGGGGGACTAGCCTCTTACTACGAGCAGTACTTC. The chain links TRBV6-1 to TRBJ2-7, with TRBD2 identical over 9 bases. V trimming: 1 base; J trimming: 3 bases; junction bases outside the gene matches: 7. The CDR3 covers 16 residues. CDR1 is MNHNS and CDR2 is SASEGT in the germline V gene.

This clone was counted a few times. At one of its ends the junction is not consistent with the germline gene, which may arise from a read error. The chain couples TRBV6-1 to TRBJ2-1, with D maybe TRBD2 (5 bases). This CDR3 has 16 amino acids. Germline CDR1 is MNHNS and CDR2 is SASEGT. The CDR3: CVSTLRRLSGLNEQFF. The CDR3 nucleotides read TGTGTCAGCACCCTGCGACGACTATCGGGATTAAATGAGCAGTTCTTC.

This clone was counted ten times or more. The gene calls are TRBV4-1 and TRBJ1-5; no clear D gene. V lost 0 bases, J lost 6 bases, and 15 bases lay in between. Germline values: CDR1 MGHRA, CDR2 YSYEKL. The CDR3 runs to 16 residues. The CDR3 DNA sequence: TGCGCCAGCAGCCAAGAAGGATGGCAGGTTCCTCAGCCCCAGCATTTT. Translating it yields CASSQEGWQVPQPQHF.

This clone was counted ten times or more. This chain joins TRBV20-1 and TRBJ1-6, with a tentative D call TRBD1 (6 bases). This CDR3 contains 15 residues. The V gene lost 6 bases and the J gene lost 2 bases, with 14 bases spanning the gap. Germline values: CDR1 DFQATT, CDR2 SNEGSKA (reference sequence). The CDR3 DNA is TGCAGTGCACTGGACAGAGTCGCCTATAATTCACCCCTCCACTTT. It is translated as CSALDRVAYNSPLHF.

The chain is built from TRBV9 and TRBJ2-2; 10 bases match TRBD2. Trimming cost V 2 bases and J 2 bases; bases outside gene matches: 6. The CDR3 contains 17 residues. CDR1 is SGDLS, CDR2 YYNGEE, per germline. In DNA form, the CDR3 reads TGTGCCAGCAGCGTCCGATTAGCGGGAGGTAACACCGGGGAGCTGTTTTTT. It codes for CASSVRLAGGNTGELFF.

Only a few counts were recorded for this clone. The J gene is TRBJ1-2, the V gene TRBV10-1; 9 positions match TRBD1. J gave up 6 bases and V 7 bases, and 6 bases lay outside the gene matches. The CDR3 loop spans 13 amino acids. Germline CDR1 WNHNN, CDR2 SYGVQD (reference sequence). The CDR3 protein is CASIQDRGNGYTF. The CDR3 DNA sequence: TGCGCCAGCATCCAGGACAGGGGAAATGGCTACACCTTC.

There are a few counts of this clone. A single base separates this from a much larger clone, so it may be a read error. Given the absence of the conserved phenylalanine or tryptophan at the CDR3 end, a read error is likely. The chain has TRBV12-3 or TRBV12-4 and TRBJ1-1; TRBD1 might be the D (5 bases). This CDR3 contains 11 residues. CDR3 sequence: CTSSLRGEAFS. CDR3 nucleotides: TGTACCAGCAGTTTAAGGGGCGAAGCTTTCTCT.

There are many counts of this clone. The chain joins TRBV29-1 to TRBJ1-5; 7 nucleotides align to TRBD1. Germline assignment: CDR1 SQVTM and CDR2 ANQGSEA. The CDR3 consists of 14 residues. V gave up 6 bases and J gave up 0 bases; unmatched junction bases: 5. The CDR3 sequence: CSVGTDYSNQPQHF. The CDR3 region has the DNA TGCAGCGTGGGGACAGATTATAGCAATCAGCCCCAGCATTTT.

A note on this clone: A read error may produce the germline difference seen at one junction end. The CDR3 here is CASSPTDGRVGETQYF. CDR3 in DNA: TGTGCCAGCTCACCAACTGACGGGCGGGTCGGAGAGACACAGTACTTC. J is TRBJ2-5 and V is TRBV18, with D possibly matching TRBD2 (5 bases). CDR3 length equals 16 residues. Germline assignment: CDR1 KGHSH and CDR2 LQKENI.

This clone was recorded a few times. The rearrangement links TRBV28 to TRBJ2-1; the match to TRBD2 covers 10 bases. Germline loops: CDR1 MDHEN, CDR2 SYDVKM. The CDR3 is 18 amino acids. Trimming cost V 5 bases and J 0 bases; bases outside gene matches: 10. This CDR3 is CASSVPGLASNSYNEQFF. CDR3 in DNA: TGTGCCAGCAGTGTTCCGGGACTAGCGTCAAACTCCTACAATGAGCAGTTCTTC.

CDR3 region: CASSVHGDVNYGYTF. CDR3 in DNA: TGTGCCAGCAGCGTCCACGGGGACGTCAACTATGGCTACACCTTC. This chain joins TRBV9 and TRBJ1-2; possibly TRBD1 for D (5 bases). Trimming removed 2 bases at V and 2 bases at J, with 13 bases between. Germline V CDR1 and CDR2: SGDLS, YYNGEE. The CDR3 loop spans 15 amino acids.